This T cell receptor (beta chain) was profiled in a study of beta chain features in type 1 diabetes. General study points: Healthy donors had naive, central memory and Treg TCRB repertoires that appeared less similar than those seen among patients. Short templates might get an advantage during PCR, and this would be equal in patients and controls.

Cell sorting via CD45RO/CCR7/CD25/CD127/CD95/CD27 was performed to obtain CD4+ naive, central memory, regulatory and stem cell-like memory cells. Investigators reverse transcribed all isolated RNA, so they sequenced expressed TCRB transcripts. Each sample of naive, central memory or regulatory T cells had, on average, roughly 3.6 million reads. This table comes from immunoSEQ multiplex PCR, and its TCRdb copy is limited to in-frame clones, with some not included. The sample holds approximately 150,000 clones, approximately 9.9% seen once. As regards this clone: Its antigen is undetermined.

Sequenced sample: central memory CD4+ T cells from blood. The TCR comes from a woman aged 18-29 years in good health.

Here the CDR3 reads CASSSGLAGPQETQYF. The DNA for the CDR3 is TGTGCCAGCAGCTCGGGACTAGCGGGTCCCCAAGAGACCCAGTACTTC. The chain links TRBV11-3 to TRBJ2-5; 12 bases match TRBD2. Germline trimming cut 4 bases from V and 1 base from J; bases unmatched to any gene: 4. The CDR3 covers 16 residues. CDR1 and CDR2 from the germline V gene are SGHNT and YENEEA.